These T cell receptor beta chains were read from a single sample in a study of T cell responses to AZD1222 COVID-19 vaccine. Sequenced by immunoSEQ multiplex PCR; TCRdb stores in-frame clones only, minus some. The sample lists tens of thousands of clones; roughly 87% were seen once. Sequences were derived from peripheral blood, sampled on day 0 of AZD1222 vaccination. Receptors originate from an adult in good health. CDR3s leave out the opening cysteine and the closing phenylalanine or tryptophan.

J gene | V gene | CDR3 protein
TRBJ2-7 | TRBV18 | ASSPADSYEQY
TRBJ2-7 | TRBV7-8 | ASSLEAYEQY
TRBJ1-2 | TRBV28 | ASSLPRQGAGYT
TRBJ1-2 | TRBV28 | ASRDRTGSLHYGYT
TRBJ1-6 | TRBV28 | ASTMGGSSYNSPLH
TRBJ1-2 | TRBV6-1 | ASSEGGGYT
TRBJ1-6 | TRBV5-4 | ASSVGTFGFNSPLH
TRBJ2-2 | TRBV5-6 | ASSLEYTGGGWTGELF
TRBJ2-1 | TRBV6-4 | ASPAREASYNEQF
TRBJ2-1 | TRBV2 | ASRGLVNEQF
TRBJ2-2 | TRBV9 | ASSVRDRGGHTGELF
TRBJ1-4 | TRBV6-5 | ASRPGDFSGEKLF
TRBJ2-1 | TRBV10-3 | AIRAPSGNEQF
TRBJ1-2 | TRBV9 | ASSVDRGTGYT
TRBJ1-2 | TRBV6-5 | ASSYSGTGALGYT
TRBJ2-2 | TRBV6-4 | ASSAERDTGELF
TRBJ1-6 | TRBV5-1 | ASSPGGGSSYNSPLH
TRBJ1-5 | TRBV7-3 | ASSLIPGDGNQPQH
TRBJ1-1 | TRBV5-5 | ASSILGQTEAF
TRBJ1-2 | TRBV6-5 | ASTEGYNGGGYT
TRBJ2-1 | TRBV21-1 | ASSKVGGRPGGQF
TRBJ2-7 | TRBV28 | ASSLVQGADEQY
TRBJ1-2 | TRBV7-9 | ASSFVTQYYGYT
TRBJ2-7 | TRBV6-1 | ASSAGPGLNGAYEQY
TRBJ1-2 | TRBV19 | ASSEDREYGYT
TRBJ1-1 | TRBV11-3 | ASSPGWNTEAF
TRBJ2-7 | TRBV29-1 | SVGGDPYEQY
TRBJ2-5 | TRBV20-1 | SASPRLVGETQY
TRBJ1-1 | TRBV28 | ASSLGGQGGTEAF
TRBJ2-7 | TRBV6-2/TRBV6-3 | ASSRGTPLRGQY